Sequencing of this T cell receptor (beta chain) was carried out in a study of T-cell reconstitution after alpha-beta-depleted transplantation in children. This clonotype has ten or more counts. For TCRbeta, the library was prepared with unique molecular identifiers. MiXCR was run by TCRdb on the PCR reads, yielding one entry per CDR3 protein. The sample carries approximately 170,000 distinct CDR3 sequences, approximately 10% recorded once. The V segment lost 2 bases and the J segment 2 bases; nucleotides outside the gene matches: 4. CDR3 length: 15 amino acids. Germline V gene sequence: CDR1 SGDLS, CDR2 YYNGEE.

The TCR originated in a boy aged 2 to 10 with acute myeloid leukemia, due to receive a stem cell transplant. The chain carries TRBV9 and TRBJ2-1; 7 bases are shared with TRBD2. The sequencing used PBMCs, collected before TCRalphabeta/CD19-depleted stem cell transplant. The CDR3 DNA sequence: TGTGCCAGCAGCGTCGACGGGAGGACCTACAATGAGCAGTTCTTC. Protein: CASSVDGRTYNEQFF.